The clone carrying this TCR beta chain was seen more than once but under ten times. Looked up from germline, CDR1 is ENHRY and CDR2 is SYGVKD. The V end was cut by 10 bases, the J end by 0 bases, with 22 bases between. The CDR3 has 17 amino acids. For TCR beta, libraries came from iRepertoire HTBI primers and Arm-PCR of CDR3 regions. Each CDR3 protein is one row after TCRdb ran MiXCR on the multiplex PCR reads. Altogether around 460,000 distinct CDR3 sequences are present, 14% being singletons, with the ten largest covering approximately 15%. Time point here: newly diagnosed GD, antithyroid drugs for less than 3 months. RNA extracted from PBMCs served as the sequencing template. This specimen belongs to a study of regulatory T cells in long-lasting Graves disease. Overall study: Patients newly diagnosed with Graves' had been on antithyroid drugs for under 3 months.

This sample also appeared in a second study, on T cells in Graves' hyperthyroidism and ophthalmopathy. As that report states: The TCR CDR3 was amplified in a first-round RT-PCR using the HTBI primer set.

The sequences come from peripheral blood mononuclear cells (PBMCs), collected at new diagnosis, from a patient treated with antithyroid drugs. This sequence originates from a woman between 45 and 65 years old with Graves disease. The chain combines TRBV10-3 with TRBJ2-1; perhaps TRBD2 as D (6 bases). The CDR3 sequence: CARGKILAIYSYNEQFF. The CDR3 nucleotides are TGTGCCAGAGGGAAAATTCTAGCGATTTACTCCTACAATGAGCAGTTCTTC.